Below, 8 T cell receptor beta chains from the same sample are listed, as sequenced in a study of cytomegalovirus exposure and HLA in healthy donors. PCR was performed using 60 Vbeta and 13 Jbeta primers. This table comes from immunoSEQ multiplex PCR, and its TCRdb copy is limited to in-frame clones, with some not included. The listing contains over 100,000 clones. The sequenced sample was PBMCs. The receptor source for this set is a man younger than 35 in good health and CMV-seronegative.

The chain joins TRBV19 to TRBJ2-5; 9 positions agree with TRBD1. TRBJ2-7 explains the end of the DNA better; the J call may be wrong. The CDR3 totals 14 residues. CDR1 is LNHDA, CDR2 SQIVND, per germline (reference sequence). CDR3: CASSIDWTGDEQYF. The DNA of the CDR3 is TGTGCCAGTAGTATAGATTGGACAGGGGACGAGCAGTACTTC.

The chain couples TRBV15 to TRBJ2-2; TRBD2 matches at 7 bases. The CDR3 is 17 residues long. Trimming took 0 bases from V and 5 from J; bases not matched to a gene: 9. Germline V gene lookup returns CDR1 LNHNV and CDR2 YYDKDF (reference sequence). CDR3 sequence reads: CATSRERGGSWTGELFF. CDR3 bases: TGTGCCACCAGCAGAGAACGGGGCGGGAGTTGGACCGGGGAGCTGTTTTTT.

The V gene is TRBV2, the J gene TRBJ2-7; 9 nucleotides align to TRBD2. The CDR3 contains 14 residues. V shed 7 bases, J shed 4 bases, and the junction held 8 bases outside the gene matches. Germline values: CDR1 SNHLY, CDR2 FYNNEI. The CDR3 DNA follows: TGTGCCAGCAACCCTAGCGGGGTCGGTTACGAGCAGTACTTC. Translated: CASNPSGVGYEQYF. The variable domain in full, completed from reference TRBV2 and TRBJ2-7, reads EPEVTQTPSHQVTQMGQEVILRCVPISNHLYFYWYRQILGQKVEFLVSFYNNEISEKSEIFDDQFSVERPDGSNFTLKIRSTKLEDSAMYFCASNPSGVGYEQYFGPGTRLTVT.

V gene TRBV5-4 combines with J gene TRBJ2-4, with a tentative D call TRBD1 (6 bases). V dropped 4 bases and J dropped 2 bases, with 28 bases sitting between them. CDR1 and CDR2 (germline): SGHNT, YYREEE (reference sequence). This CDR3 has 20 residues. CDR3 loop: CASSQAPGRGFTLTKNIQYF. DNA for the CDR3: TGTGCCAGCAGCCAGGCCCCGGGCAGGGGTTTTACTCTAACCAAAAACATTCAGTACTTC.

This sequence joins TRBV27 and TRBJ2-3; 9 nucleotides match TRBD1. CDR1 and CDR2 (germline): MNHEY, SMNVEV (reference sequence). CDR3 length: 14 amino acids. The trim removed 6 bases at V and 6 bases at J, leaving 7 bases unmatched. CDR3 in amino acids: CASRVQGAGDTQYF. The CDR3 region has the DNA TGTGCCAGCAGGGTACAGGGGGCAGGGGATACGCAGTATTTT.

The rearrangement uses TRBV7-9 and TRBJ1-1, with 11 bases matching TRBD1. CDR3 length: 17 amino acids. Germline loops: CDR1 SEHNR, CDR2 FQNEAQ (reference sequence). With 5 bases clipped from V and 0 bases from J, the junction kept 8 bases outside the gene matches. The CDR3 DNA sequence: TGTGCCAGCAGCAGCCGAGGACAGGGGGCCCTGAACACTGAAGCTTTCTTT. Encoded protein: CASSSRGQGALNTEAFF.

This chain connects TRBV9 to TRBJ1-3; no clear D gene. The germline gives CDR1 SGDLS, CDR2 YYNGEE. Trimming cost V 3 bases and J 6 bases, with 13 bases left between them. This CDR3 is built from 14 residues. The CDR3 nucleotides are TGTGCCAGCAGCGCTGAGGGTCTACTAAACACCATATATTTT. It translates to CASSAEGLLNTIYF.

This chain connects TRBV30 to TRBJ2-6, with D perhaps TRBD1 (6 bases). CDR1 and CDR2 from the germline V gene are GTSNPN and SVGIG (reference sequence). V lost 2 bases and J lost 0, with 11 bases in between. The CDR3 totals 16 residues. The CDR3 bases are TGTGCCTGGAGTCCCCAGGGGAGCTCTGGGGCCAACGTCCTGACTTTC. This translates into CAWSPQGSSGANVLTF.